This T cell receptor (beta chain) is drawn from a study of Siglec-9 on CD8 T cells in melanoma. CDR3 length: 16 amino acids. Per the germline V gene, CDR1 is SGHVS and CDR2 is FNYEAQ. V shed 5 bases and J 4 bases; nucleotides not matched to a gene: 5. TCRdb's copy holds only in-frame clones and misses some; the assay was immunoSEQ multiplex PCR. Here the sample spans 30,000 to 45,000 clones, 84% being singletons. The V and J genes are TRBV7-6 and TRBJ2-3; 14 nucleotides match TRBD2. Material: Siglec-9- CD8+ T cells sorted from blood. This clonotype was sampled from a human donor in good health. This chain's CDR3 is CASSGRLAGGADTQYF. The CDR3 nucleotides read TGTGCCAGCAGCGGCAGACTAGCGGGAGGGGCAGATACGCAGTATTTT.